The sample holds a few counts of the clone carrying this TCR beta chain. The antigen is unknown. The sequenced template was cDNA made from the entire isolated RNA. Sequencing was performed with immunoSEQ multiplex PCR; in TCRdb, only in-frame clones are kept and a portion is missing. This table has about 390,000 clones, 8% to 10% appearing once. This sample is drawn from a study of beta chain features in type 1 diabetes. Study-level results: Moderately but significantly shorter TCRB CDR3s were found in Type 1 diabetes patients in all four CD4+ subsets. Possible PCR preference for shorter templates applied equally to patients and controls.

With 3 bases removed from V and 3 bases from J, the gap between germline ends came to 9 bases. Germline V gene lookup returns CDR1 SGHDN and CDR2 FVKESK. There are 14 residues in the CDR3. In all sorted populations, purity surpassed 95%. Specimen: central memory CD4+ T cells from blood. V usage is TRBV14 and J usage is TRBJ2-1; D call uncertain. The receptor comes from a man aged 25-45 years with type 1 diabetes. In nucleotides, the CDR3 is TGTGCCAGCAGCCATAAGGATCTCTACAATGAGCAGTTCTTC. As protein: CASSHKDLYNEQFF. Drawing the rest from reference TRBV14 and TRBJ2-1, the complete variable domain is EAGVTQFPSHSVIEKGQTVTLRCDPISGHDNLYWYRRVMGKEIKFLLHFVKESKQDESGMPNNRFLAERTGGTYSTLKVQPAELEDSGVYFCASSHKDLYNEQFFGPGTRLTVL.